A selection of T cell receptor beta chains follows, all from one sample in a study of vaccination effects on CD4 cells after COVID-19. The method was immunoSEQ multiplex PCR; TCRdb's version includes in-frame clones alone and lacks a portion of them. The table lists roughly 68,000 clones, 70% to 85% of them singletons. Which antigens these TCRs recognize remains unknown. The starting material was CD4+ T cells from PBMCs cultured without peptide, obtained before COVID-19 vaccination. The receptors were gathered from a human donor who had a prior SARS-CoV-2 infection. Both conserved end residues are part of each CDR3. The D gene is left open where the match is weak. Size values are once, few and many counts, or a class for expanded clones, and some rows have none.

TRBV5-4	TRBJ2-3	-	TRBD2	CASSLQLAGDTQYF	TGTGCCAGCAGCTTGCAACTAGCGGGTGATACGCAGTATTTT
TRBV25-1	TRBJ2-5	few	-	CASSDFRGALKTQYF	TGTGCCAGCAGTGACTTCCGGGGGGCGCTAAAGACCCAGTACTTC
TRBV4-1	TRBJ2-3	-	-	CASSQVGRTKYF	TGCGCCAGCAGCCAAGTTGGCAGAACCAAGTATTTT
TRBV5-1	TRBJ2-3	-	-	CASSPTTGTDTQYF	TGCGCCAGCAGCCCTACGACAGGTACAGATACGCAGTATTTT
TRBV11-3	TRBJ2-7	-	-	CASRTVGKEQYF	TGTGCCAGCAGGACCGTTGGGAAGGAGCAGTACTTC
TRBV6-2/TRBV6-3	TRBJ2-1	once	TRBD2	CASSNLAGGIWEQFF	TGTGCCAGCAGTAACCTAGCGGGAGGGATTTGGGAGCAGTTCTTC
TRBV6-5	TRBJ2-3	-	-	CASSLGTGDTQYF	TGTGCCAGCAGTCTTGGGACTGGGGATACGCAGTATTTT
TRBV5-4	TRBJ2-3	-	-	CASSLGGGVTDTQYF	TGTGCCAGCAGCTTGGGGGGAGGCGTCACAGATACGCAGTATTTT
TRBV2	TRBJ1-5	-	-	CASSEGNQPQHF	TGTGCCAGCAGTGAGGGAAATCAGCCCCAGCATTTT
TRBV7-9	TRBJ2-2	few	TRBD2	CASSFPSGTGELFF	TGTGCCAGCAGCTTCCCTAGCGGAACCGGGGAGCTGTTTTTT
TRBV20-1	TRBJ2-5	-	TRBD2	CSASTSGSLSLAGTQYF	TGCAGTGCTAGTACTAGCGGGAGTCTAAGTTTAGCGGGGACCCAGTACTTC
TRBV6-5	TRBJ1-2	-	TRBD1	CASSSWTGSSYGYTF	TGTGCCAGCAGTTCCTGGACAGGGAGCTCCTATGGCTACACCTTC
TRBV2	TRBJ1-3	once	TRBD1	CASSGDRGNTIYF	TGTGCCAGCAGCGGGGACAGGGGCAACACCATATATTTT
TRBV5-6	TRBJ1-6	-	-	CASSLRLLSSYNSPLHF	TGTGCCAGCAGCTTGCGTCTTTTGAGCTCCTATAATTCACCCCTCCACTTT
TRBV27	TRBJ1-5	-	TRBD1	CASSKRDSAYSNQPQHF	TGTGCCAGCAGTAAGAGGGACAGCGCCTATAGCAATCAGCCCCAGCATTTT
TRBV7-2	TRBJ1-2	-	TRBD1	CASSSQTGPYGYTF	TGTGCCAGCAGCTCCCAGACAGGGCCGTATGGCTACACCTTC
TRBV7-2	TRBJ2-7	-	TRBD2	CASSFGAGGSYEQYF	TGTGCCAGCAGCTTCGGAGCGGGAGGCTCCTACGAGCAGTACTTC
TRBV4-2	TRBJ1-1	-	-	CASSQDPLISEAFF	TGTGCCAGCAGCCAAGATCCGCTGATCTCTGAAGCTTTCTTT
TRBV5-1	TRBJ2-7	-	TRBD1	CASNDRGPSYEQYF	TGCGCCAGCAACGACAGGGGCCCCTCCTACGAGCAGTACTTC
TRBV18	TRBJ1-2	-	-	CASSPKGNNYGYTF	TGTGCCAGCTCACCAAAAGGAAATAACTATGGCTACACCTTC
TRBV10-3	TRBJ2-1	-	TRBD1	CAISAGQGNEQFF	TGTGCCATCAGTGCGGGACAGGGCAATGAGCAGTTCTTC
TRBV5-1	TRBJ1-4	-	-	CASSLMGSSPTNEKLFF	TGCGCCAGCAGCTTGATGGGGAGTAGTCCAACTAATGAAAAACTGTTTTTT
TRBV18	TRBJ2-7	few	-	CASSPGTTIAGEQYF	TGTGCCAGCTCACCGGGGACGACCATCGCTGGGGAGCAGTACTTC
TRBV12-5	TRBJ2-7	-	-	CASGTLPGAHEQYF	TGTGCTAGTGGTACCCTCCCGGGAGCCCACGAGCAGTACTTC